This TCR beta chain comes out of a study of post-analysis software for immune sequencing data (dated by TCRdb to about 2015). For the wider study: Relapsing-remitting, secondary progressive and progressive-relapsing multiple sclerosis were recorded as disease courses, and subtype annotation was lacking for some patients. The patient repertoires were compared against 11 previously published healthy control repertoires obtained from donors aged about 6 to 27 years. A subset of samples was prepared in parallel using single-end sample barcoding, then pooled and co-amplified after Illumina adapter ligation. Study-wide findings and limitations: The control group was slightly older than the multiple sclerosis patient group. Strong co-clustering of samples prepared in the same batch was shown by direct clustering with F measure, prompting a batch-effect correction. Significantly lower normalized Chao1 diversity was found in multiple sclerosis patients than in controls, suggesting substantial peripheral T-cell clonal expansion. Significantly higher frequencies in patients than in controls were found for about five TRBV segments, including TRBV5-6, TRBV5-1 and TRBV20-1.

The library was produced with PCR. The run used an Illumina HiSeq 2500. To reduce PCR and sequencing biases, unique molecular identifiers were built into the TCR beta cDNA libraries. Roughly 500,000 cDNA molecules were obtained for every 1 to 10 million input T cells, so each molecule roughly corresponded to one T cell. The patient libraries were prepared and sequenced using the same protocol as the earlier healthy control dataset. Samples belonging to the same batch were prepared together, multiplexed and sequenced on a shared HiSeq lane. Concerning the study's data processing: MIGEC was used to process the raw barcoded reads, and molecular identifier groups with only a single read were discarded before consensus assembly and CDR3 extraction. Clonotype tables were post-analysed with VDJtools, and diversity was normalized by down-sampling all datasets to the smallest sample size. Repertoire overlap clustering matched CDR3 amino acid but not nucleotide sequences to correct batch-related cross-sample contamination. The public reads were quality trimmed at Q25 with fastp and then assembled into clones with MiXCR by TCRdb, keeping productive beta chains. Each entry merges the rows of one CDR3 protein and shows their most common DNA and genes. The V and J calls were not made by the authors but by TCRdb's processing. The sample yields about 160,000 distinct CDR3 sequences; around 34% were counted once. Under 30% of the sample is taken by the ten largest.

CDR1 is given as SGHTA and CDR2 as FQGTGA, both from the germline V gene. V ends up 5 bases short and J 7 bases short, with an unmatched junction base count of 4. From the cysteine up to the phenylalanine, the CDR3 has a length of 15 residues. Only the CDR3 part of the read is kept: 45 bases, read in frame from the first base. The sample holds many counts of this clonotype. Its antigen is currently not known. There are no base qualities to consult, and no much larger clone falls within one base. The time point label, read with the paper, signifies: second blood draw from one MS patient after hematopoietic stem cell transplantation. To demonstrate the VDJtools post-analysis software, TCR beta repertoires were profiled from the peripheral blood of about 13 young patients with multiple sclerosis. Multiple sclerosis patients were children and adolescents aged 6 to 15 years.

This sample comprised blood, obtained after autologous hematopoietic stem cell transplantation. This clonotype was sampled from a girl aged 5-17 years with multiple sclerosis. Donor details come from another sample of the same person, matched by shared clones. Rearrangement joined TRBV7-3 to TRBJ2-1; 14 central nucleotides agree with TRBD2. CDR3 loop: CASSLGLAGVNEQFF. The DNA sequence is TGTGCCAGCAGCCTGGGACTAGCGGGAGTAAATGAGCAGTTCTTC.